This T cell receptor beta chain was captured in a study of CD8 T cells in ankylosing spondylitis. Regarding the study as a whole: Ankylosing spondylitis blood appeared to carry a characteristic TCR beta motif of 7 or 8 highly homologous variants. Clones that were linked to disease were CD8+ and were relatively rare in peripheral blood. It was reported that disease-linked clones were significantly enriched in matched ankylosing spondylitis synovial fluid.

Note on this clonotype: Its antigen is unknown.

Making the TCR beta libraries involved quantitative 5'-RACE with molecular barcodes. A single record per CDR3 protein comes from TCRdb applying MiXCR to the 5' RACE reads. There are fewer than 750,000 distinct CDR3 sequences in the sample; roughly 19% occur only once, and about 19% lies in the top ten. The germline V gene has CDR1 SGHDT and CDR2 YYEEEE. The V end was cut by 0 bases, the J end by 2 bases, with 8 bases between. This CDR3 spans 14 amino acids. The TCR comes from a male donor with ankylosing spondylitis. This chain connects TRBV5-6 to TRBJ2-5; D not resolved. The sample consisted of blood, either unsorted or a sorted T cell fraction (not recorded which). The CDR3 nucleotides are TGTGCCAGCAGCTTGGCGGCTAGTCAAGAGACCCAGTACTTC. Its protein is CASSLAASQETQYF.